This T cell receptor beta chain was recorded in a study of T cell responses to AZD1222 COVID-19 vaccine. Broader study findings: Nearly half of spike-specific TCRs reportedly target variant regions that are unmutated in the B.1.351 and B.1.1.7 variants. Most donors were white British, females outnumbered males, and clonal diversity was possibly underestimated. There were repertoire samples only from the period after the peak T cell response. Spike-wide vaccine-associated CD4 TCRs dominated at 160-218 and 743-854.

Generated by immunoSEQ multiplex PCR, the TCRdb table keeps only in-frame clones and is missing some. This table holds about 120,000 clones, roughly nine tenths found once. V shed 5 bases and J shed 9 bases, with 13 bases lying between them. The CDR3 extends over 12 amino acids. Per germline, CDR1 LGHDT and CDR2 YNNKEL (reference sequence). For this clone: The antigen is undetermined.

This material consisted of peripheral blood, taken on day 0 of AZD1222 vaccination. The chain couples TRBV3-1 (or the pseudogene TRBV3-2) to TRBJ1-2; D uncertain. The origin of this receptor is an adult in good health. Written as DNA, the CDR3 is TGTGCCAGCAGCTTATTGAGTATAAGCTACACCTTC. The encoded protein is CASSLLSISYTF.